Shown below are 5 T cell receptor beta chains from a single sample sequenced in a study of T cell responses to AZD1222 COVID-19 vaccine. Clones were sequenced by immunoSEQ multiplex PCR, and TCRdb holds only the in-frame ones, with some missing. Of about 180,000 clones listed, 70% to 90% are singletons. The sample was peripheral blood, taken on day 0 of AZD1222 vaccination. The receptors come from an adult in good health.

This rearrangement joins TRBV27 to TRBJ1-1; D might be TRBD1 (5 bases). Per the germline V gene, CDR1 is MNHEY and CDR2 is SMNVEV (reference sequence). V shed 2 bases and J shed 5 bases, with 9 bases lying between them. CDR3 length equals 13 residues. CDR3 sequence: CASSLAGGTEAFF. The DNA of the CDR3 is TGTGCCAGCAGTTTAGCCGGGGGGACTGAAGCTTTCTTT.

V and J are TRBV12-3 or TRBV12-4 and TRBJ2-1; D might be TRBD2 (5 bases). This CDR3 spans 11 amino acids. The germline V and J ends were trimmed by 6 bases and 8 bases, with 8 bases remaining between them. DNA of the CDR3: TGTGCCAGCAGCCCGGGATATGAGCAGTTCTTC. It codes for CASSPGYEQFF.

This chain's CDR3 is CASGSGSGTSYEQYF. Here the CDR3 DNA reads TGTGCTAGTGGTTCCGGGAGCGGGACCTCCTACGAGCAGTACTTC. V and J are TRBV12-5 and TRBJ2-7; 7 nucleotides line up with TRBD2. The J segment lost 0 bases and the V segment lost 4 bases, leaving 6 bases of the junction unmatched. This CDR3 comprises 15 residues. Germline V gene lookup returns CDR1 LGHNT and CDR2 FRNRAP.

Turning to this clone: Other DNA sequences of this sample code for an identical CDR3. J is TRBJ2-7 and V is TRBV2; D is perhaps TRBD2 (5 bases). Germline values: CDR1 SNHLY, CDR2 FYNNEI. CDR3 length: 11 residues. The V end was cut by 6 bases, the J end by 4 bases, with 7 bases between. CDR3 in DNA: TGTGCCAGCAGGGACTCGTACGAGCAGTACTTC. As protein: CASRDSYEQYF.

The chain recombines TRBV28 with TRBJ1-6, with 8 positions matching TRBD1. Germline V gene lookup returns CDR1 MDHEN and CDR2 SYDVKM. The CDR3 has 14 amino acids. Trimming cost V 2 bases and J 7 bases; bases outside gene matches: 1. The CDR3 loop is CASSLTGGNSPLHF. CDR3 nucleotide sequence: TGTGCCAGCAGTTTAACAGGGGGAAATTCACCCCTCCACTTT.